The 5 T cell receptor beta chains given below trace back to one sample, sequenced in a study of CD8+CD57+ T cells in acquired aplastic anemia. TCR beta VDJ and CDR3 profiling used genomic DNA as template. TCRdb re-derived calls from the reads in MiXCR, one entry per CDR3 protein. The sample has 250,000 to 300,000 distinct CDR3 sequences; around three fifths are singletons. The material sequenced was sorted CD4+, CD8+, or CD8+CD57+ T cells (not recorded which) from PBMCs. Receptor source: a human donor with severe aplastic anemia or a healthy control (not recorded which).

This clonotype was recorded once. An end of the junction differs from the germline gene, which may be a read error. This sequence joins TRBV27 and TRBJ2-4, with D perhaps matching TRBD1 (5 bases). The CDR3 totals 13 residues. The germline V gene has CDR1 MNHEY and CDR2 SMNVEV (reference sequence). The CDR3 here is CASSGHLKNNQYF. In DNA, the CDR3 is TGTGCCAGCAGTGGACACCTTAAAAACAATCAGTACTTC.

This clonotype was counted ten times or more. This chain connects TRBV6-2 or TRBV6-3 to TRBJ2-3; D might be TRBD1 (5 bases). Germline CDR1 reads MNHEY; CDR2 reads SVGEGT. Trimming removed 2 bases at V and 1 base at J, with 13 bases between. There are 16 residues in the CDR3. The DNA for the CDR3 is TGTGCCAGCAGTTACCAGGGTATGGGCGGCACAGATACGCAGTATTTT. Translated: CASSYQGMGGTDTQYF.

This clonotype showed up just a few times. A much larger clone lies one base from this, so it may be a read error. The chain joins TRBV7-8 to TRBJ2-7; TRBD2 is a possible D gene (6 bases). V was cut by 0 bases and J by 7 bases, with 22 bases left in between. CDR1 is SGHVS, CDR2 FQNEAQ, per germline. This CDR3 has 17 residues. Written as DNA, the CDR3 is TGTGCCAGCAGCTTAGCAGCTGGGGGGTCTTTTTTCCTTGAGCAGTACTTC. It encodes CASSLAAGGSFFLEQYF.

The chain uses TRBV9 and TRBJ2-5; D ambiguous. The germline V gene encodes CDR1 SGDLS and CDR2 YYNGEE. This CDR3 spans 12 amino acids. V dropped 4 bases and J dropped 7 bases, with 11 bases sitting between them. CDR3 amino acids: CASSHLVGTQYF. The CDR3 DNA reads TGTGCCAGCAGCCACTTGGTTGGGACCCAGTACTTC.

This clonotype has only one observation. The genes are TRBV15 and TRBJ2-3; 11 bases are a match to TRBD2. The CDR3 sequence is 15 residues long. Germline V CDR1 and CDR2: LNHNV, YYDKDF (reference sequence). Trimming removed 1 base from V and 3 bases from J; junction bases left unmatched: 0. This chain's CDR3 is CATSRGTSGTDTQYF. In nucleotides, the CDR3 is TGTGCCACCAGCAGAGGGACTAGCGGGACAGATACGCAGTATTTT.